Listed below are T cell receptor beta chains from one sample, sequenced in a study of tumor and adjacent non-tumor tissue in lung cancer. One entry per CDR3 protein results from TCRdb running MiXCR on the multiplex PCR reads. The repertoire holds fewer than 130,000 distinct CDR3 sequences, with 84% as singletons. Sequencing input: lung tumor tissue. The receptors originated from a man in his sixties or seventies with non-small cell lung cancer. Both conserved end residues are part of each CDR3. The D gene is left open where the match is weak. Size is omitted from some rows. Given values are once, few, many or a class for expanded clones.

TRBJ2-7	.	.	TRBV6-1	CASTASWTEGLRQYF	TGTGCCAGCACCGCGTCATGGACAGAGGGCTTGAGGCAGTACTTC
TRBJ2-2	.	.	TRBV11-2	CASSLVCTGVAGELFF	TGTGCCAGCAGCTTAGTGTGCACAGGTGTTGCCGGGGAGCTGTTCTTT
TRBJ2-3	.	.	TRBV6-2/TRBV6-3	CTSTSRSGQPSTDTQYF	TGTACCAGCACTTCGAGATCAGGACAGCCTAGCACAGATACGCAGTATTTT
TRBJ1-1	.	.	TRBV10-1	CARSEYYGTEAFF	TGCGCCAGGAGTGAATATTACGGCACTGAAGCTTTCTTT
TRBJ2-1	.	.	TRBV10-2	CASSETPLIHGQFF	TGCGCCAGCAGTGAGACTCCACTAATACATGGGCAGTTCTTC
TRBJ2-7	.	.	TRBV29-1	CSVWETNPDQYF	TGCAGCGTCTGGGAGACGAACCCCGATCAGTACTTC
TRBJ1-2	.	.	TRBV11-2	CASSLGAADGYTF	TGTGCCAGCAGCCTGGGGGCGGCTGATGGCTACACCTTC
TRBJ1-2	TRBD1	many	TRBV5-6	CASSLAADRSYGYTF	TGTGCCAGCAGCTTGGCAGCGGACAGGAGTTATGGCTACACCTTC
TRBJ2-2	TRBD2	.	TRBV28	CATSGLAGDNTGELFF	TGTGCCACTAGTGGGCTAGCGGGGGACAACACCGGGGAGTTGTTTTTT
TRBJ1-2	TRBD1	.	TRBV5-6	CVSSRDRGHGGYTF	TGTGTCAGCAGCCGGGACAGGGGGCACGGCGGCTACACCTTC
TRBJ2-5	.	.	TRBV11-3	CASSSLQETQYF	TGTGCCAGCAGCTCGCTCCAAGAGACCCAGTACTTC
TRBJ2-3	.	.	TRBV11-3	CAGSLRGSSVRAKYAVF	TGTGCCGGCAGCCTAAGGGGGTCTAGCGTGAGGGCGAAATACGCAGTATTT
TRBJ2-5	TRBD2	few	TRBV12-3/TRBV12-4	CASRKSDNPTSGPPQETQYF	TGTGCCAGCAGAAAAAGCGACAACCCGACTAGCGGGCCTCCCCAGGAGACCCAGTACTTC
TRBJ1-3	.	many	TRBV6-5	CASSRTVSGNTIYF	TGTGCCAGCAGCAGGACGGTCTCTGGAAACACCATATATTTT
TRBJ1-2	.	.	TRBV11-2	CANSPTGGTYGCTF	.
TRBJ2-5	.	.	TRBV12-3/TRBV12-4	CASSQTGEIQYF	TGTGCCAGCAGCCAGACGGGGGAGATCCAGTACTTC
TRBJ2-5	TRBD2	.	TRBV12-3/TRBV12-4	CASSGLAGVVETLCF	TGTGCCAGCAGCGGGCTAGCGGGAGTGGTGGAGACCCTATGCTTC
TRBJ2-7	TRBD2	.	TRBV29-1	CSAMTSGMVFF	TGCAGCGCTATGACTAGCGGGATGGTATTTTTC
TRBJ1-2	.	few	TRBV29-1	CSVAPGPLTYGYTF	TGCAGCGTTGCACCAGGGCCATTAACTTATGGCTACACCTTC
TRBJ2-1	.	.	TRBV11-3	CVSSLGILAGDRNEQFF	TGTGTCAGCAGCTTAGGCATCTTAGCTGGAGATAGAAATGAGCAGTTCTTC
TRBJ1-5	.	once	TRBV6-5	CVSCTRVGATGQPQHF	TGTGTCAGCTGTACCCGGGTGGGGGCAACGGGTCAGCCCCAGCATTTT
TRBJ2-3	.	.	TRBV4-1	CASSQAVSTVTQYF	TGCGCCAGCAGCCAAGCTGTCTCAACAGTTACGCAGTATTTT
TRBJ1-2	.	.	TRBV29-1	CSAERGKAKYGYIF	TGCAGCGCCGAGAGAGGAAAGGCTAAGTATGGCTACATCTTC
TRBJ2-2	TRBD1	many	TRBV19	CASRLGQSNTGELFF	TGTGCCAGTAGGCTGGGACAGTCTAACACCGGGGAGCTGTTTTTT
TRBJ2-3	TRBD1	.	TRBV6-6	CASSYFRWGQNSNQSQYF	TGTGCCAGCAGTTACTTCAGGTGGGGACAGAATAGCAATCAGTCCCAGTATTTT
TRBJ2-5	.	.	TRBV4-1	CANSQYQLQETQYF	TGCGCAAACAGCCAGTACCAGCTCCAAGAGACCCAGTACTTC
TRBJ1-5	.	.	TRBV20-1	CSATLGNQPQHF	TGCAGTGCTACACTGGGTAATCAACCCCAGCATTTT
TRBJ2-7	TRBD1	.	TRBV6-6	CTSTYQDRAYEQYF	TGTACCAGCACTTATCAGGACAGGGCATACGAGCAGTACTTC